These 28 T cell receptor beta chains share one sample of origin, sequenced in a study of blood T cell repertoires in COVID-19. The table came from immunoSEQ multiplex PCR; TCRdb's copy has only in-frame clones and leaves some out. The sample consists of roughly 300,000 clones, over 75% of them appearing once. Sequenced sample: peripheral blood. These receptors came from a woman in her forties or fifties who had recovered from COVID-19.

V and J are TRBV21-1 and TRBJ2-6; the D call in the table, TRBD1, was not verified against the DNA. TRBV21-1 is noted as a pseudogene. The CDR3 is 19 amino acids. DNA for the CDR3: TGTGCCAGCAGCAAAGCAGGGGTGGGGAACTCGCGAGGGGCCAACGTCCTGACTTTC. Protein sequence: CASSKAGVGNSRGANVLTF.

This clone came up a few times. The rearrangement joins TRBV4-1 to TRBJ2-7; 8 positions agree with TRBD2. Trimming at V came to 0 bases and at J to 6 bases, leaving 10 bases not matched to a gene. The CDR3 runs to 16 residues. Germline V CDR1 and CDR2: MGHRA, YSYEKL. In DNA, the CDR3 is TGCGCCAGCAGCCAAGAGGTGGCTCGCCGGGAGGGCGAGCAGTACTTC. This encodes CASSQEVARREGEQYF.

The chain employs TRBV30 and TRBJ1-2; D is possibly TRBD1 (5 bases). The CDR3 is 14 amino acids. V was clipped by 0 bases and J by 5 bases, with 13 bases between them. In germline, CDR1 is GTSNPN, CDR2 SVGIG (reference sequence). CDR3: CAWSVGGRSYGYTF. CDR3 nucleotide sequence: TGTGCCTGGAGTGTGGGGGGACGGAGTTATGGCTACACCTTC. Full variable domain (remainder filled in from reference TRBV30 and TRBJ1-2): SQTIHQWPATLVQPVGSPLSLECTVEGTSNPNLYWYRQAAGRGLQLLFYSVGIGQISSEVPQNLSASRPQDRQFILSSKKLLLSDSGFYLCAWSVGGRSYGYTFGSGTRLTVV.

The chain's CDR3 is CATSDPLAGGIDTQYF. The CDR3 DNA follows: TGTGCCACCAGTGATCCACTAGCGGGAGGGATAGATACGCAGTATTTT. V gene TRBV24-1 combines with J gene TRBJ2-3; 13 bases are shared with TRBD2. The CDR3 has 16 residues. Trimming cost V 3 bases and J 5 bases; bases outside gene matches: 4. CDR1 is KGHDR, CDR2 SFDVKD, per germline.

A single count supports this clone. V usage is TRBV24-1 and J usage is TRBJ2-1; the D gene is possibly TRBD1 (6 bases). The CDR3 is 19 amino acids. The germline CDR1 and CDR2 sequences are KGHDR and SFDVKD. Trimming removed 2 bases from V and 0 bases from J, with 19 bases in between. The CDR3 region has the DNA TGTGCCACCAGTGATTCACAATACGGGACACGGAGCTCCTACAATGAGCAGTTCTTC. Translated: CATSDSQYGTRSSYNEQFF.

The genes are TRBV7-9 and TRBJ2-1; possible D gene TRBD2, 6 bases. In germline, CDR1 is SEHNR, CDR2 FQNEAQ (reference sequence). The CDR3 covers 15 residues. V was cut by 1 base and J by 6 bases, with 13 bases left in between. The CDR3 nucleotides are TGTGCCAGCAGCTTAGAGGTGACAGCGGGCAATGAGCAGTTCTTC. The encoded protein is CASSLEVTAGNEQFF.

This chain uses TRBV6-5 with TRBJ1-2, with TRBD1 as a possible D gene (5 bases). V was pared by 2 bases and J by 5 bases, with 9 bases between. CDR3 length: 13 amino acids. CDR1 and CDR2 from the germline V gene are MNHEY and SVGAGI. CDR3 region: CASSYQGRYGYTF. In nucleotides, the CDR3 is TGTGCCAGCAGTTACCAGGGTCGGTATGGCTACACCTTC.

V gene TRBV19 combines with J gene TRBJ1-4; 8 positions agree with TRBD1. The germline V gene encodes CDR1 LNHDA and CDR2 SQIVND (reference sequence). The CDR3 covers 16 residues. Trimming cost V 10 bases and J 1 base; bases outside gene matches: 11. CDR3 DNA: TGTGCCACAAGACAGGGGAATTGGGAAACTAATGAAAAACTGTTTTTT. The encoded protein is CATRQGNWETNEKLFF. The entire variable domain, with the rest obtained from reference TRBV19 and TRBJ1-4, is as follows: DGGITQSPKYLFRKEGQNVTLSCEQNLNHDAMYWYRQDPGQGLRLIYYSQIVNDFQKGDIAEGYSVSREKKESFPLTVTSAQKNPTAFYLCATRQGNWETNEKLFFGSGTQLSVL.

The rearrangement links TRBV19 to TRBJ1-1; D uncertain. Germline assignment: CDR1 LNHDA and CDR2 SQIVND (reference sequence). The CDR3 is made up of 12 amino acids. V was shortened by 7 bases and J by 9 bases, with 15 bases between the two germline ends. The DNA for the CDR3 is TGTGCCAGTATTGGAGGGATTGGTAAAGCTTTCTTT. It encodes CASIGGIGKAFF.

This chain uses TRBV5-4 with TRBJ1-1, with D possibly matching TRBD1 (5 bases). The CDR3 covers 14 residues. CDR1 SGHNT and CDR2 YYREEE come from the germline V gene (reference sequence). V dropped 4 bases and J dropped 4 bases, with 14 bases sitting between them. CDR3 region: CASSAESGVTEAFF. In DNA, the CDR3 is TGTGCCAGCAGCGCGGAATCGGGGGTCACTGAAGCTTTCTTT.

CDR3 in amino acids: CASTQRFSRGPYNEQFF. CDR3 coding DNA: TGTGCCAGCACCCAGCGGTTCTCGCGGGGGCCCTACAATGAGCAGTTCTTC. This sequence joins TRBV28 and TRBJ2-1; possibly TRBD2 for D (7 bases). CDR1 MDHEN and CDR2 SYDVKM come from the germline V gene. This CDR3 is 17 amino acids long. Trimming stripped 7 bases from V and 2 bases from J, with 21 bases between.

This clone came up once. This chain connects TRBV4-2 to TRBJ2-3; 9 bases fit TRBD2. CDR1 and CDR2 (germline): LGHNA, YNFKEQ. V trimming: 3 bases; J trimming: 4 bases; junction bases outside the gene matches: 8. The CDR3 runs to 16 residues. The CDR3 DNA is TGTGCCAGCAGCCAGCGGGGGGGGCCAAGAGCAGATACGCAGTATTTT. This encodes CASSQRGGPRADTQYF.

This clone was observed once. V is TRBV15 and J is TRBJ1-4, with 8 bases matching TRBD1. The germline CDR1 and CDR2 sequences are LNHNV and YYDKDF (reference sequence). V shed 3 bases and J 7 bases; nucleotides not matched to a gene: 7. The CDR3 loop spans 15 amino acids. CDR3 amino acids: CATSRITGGPEKLFF. The CDR3 nucleotides read TGTGCCACCAGCAGGATTACAGGGGGACCTGAAAAACTGTTTTTT.

CDR3 residues: CASSLAFGNTIYF. DNA for the CDR3: TGTGCCAGCAGCTTAGCCTTTGGAAACACCATATATTTT. The chain joins TRBV7-9 to TRBJ1-3; D uncertain. Looked up from germline, CDR1 is SEHNR and CDR2 is FQNEAQ (reference sequence). The germline V and J ends were trimmed by 0 bases and 3 bases, with 3 bases remaining between them. CDR3 size: 13 residues.

The chain is built from TRBV28 and TRBJ1-3, with 7 nucleotides matching TRBD1. Germline V lookup: CDR1 MDHEN, CDR2 SYDVKM. Trimming at V came to 10 bases and at J to 2 bases, leaving 8 bases not matched to a gene. The CDR3 has 14 residues. The CDR3 DNA reads as TGTGCCATTACGAGCAGGGGGACTGGAAACACCATATATTTT. It encodes CAITSRGTGNTIYF. The full variable domain, with the rest looked up from reference TRBV28 and TRBJ1-3, is DVKVTQSSRYLVKRTGEKVFLECVQDMDHENMFWYRQDPGLGLRLIYFSYDVKMKEKGDIPEGYSVSREKKERFSLILESASTNQTSMYLCAITSRGTGNTIYFGEGSWLTVV.

This chain uses TRBV4-3 with TRBJ2-5, with D maybe TRBD1 (5 bases). Germline CDR1 LGHNA, CDR2 YSLEER. V gave up 4 bases and J gave up 3 bases, with 15 bases separating them. CDR3 length equals 15 residues. CDR3: CASSRQMTAKETQYF. The CDR3 DNA reads as TGCGCCAGCAGCCGCCAGATGACAGCTAAAGAGACCCAGTACTTC.

V and J are TRBV6-5 and TRBJ1-1; a possible D gene is TRBD1 (5 bases). The CDR3 totals 14 residues. V lost 6 bases and J 2 bases, leaving 13 bases between the germline ends. Germline assignment: CDR1 MNHEY and CDR2 SVGAGI. The CDR3 loop is CASRMRGINTEAFF. The CDR3 nucleotides read TGTGCCAGCAGGATGCGGGGGATAAACACTGAAGCTTTCTTT.

The chain links TRBV11-2 to TRBJ2-5, with 7 bases aligning to TRBD2. J was trimmed by 4 bases and V by 1 base; bases with no gene match: 6. This CDR3 comprises 15 residues. Looked up from germline, CDR1 is SGHAT and CDR2 is FQNNGV. CDR3 nucleotides: TGTGCCAGCAGCTTAGTCGGCGGGGGTGTAGAGACCCAGTACTTC. It is translated as CASSLVGGGVETQYF.

This clone was seen only a few times. J is TRBJ1-5 and V is TRBV28, with D maybe TRBD1 (6 bases). Trimming removed 6 bases from V and 2 bases from J, with 8 bases in between. The germline V gene encodes CDR1 MDHEN and CDR2 SYDVKM. This CDR3 contains 13 residues. In DNA form, the CDR3 reads TGTGCCAGCAGATCAGGGGGCAATCAGCCCCAGCATTTT. Translating gives CASRSGGNQPQHF. Drawing the rest from reference TRBV28 and TRBJ1-5, the complete variable domain is DVKVTQSSRYLVKRTGEKVFLECVQDMDHENMFWYRQDPGLGLRLIYFSYDVKMKEKGDIPEGYSVSREKKERFSLILESASTNQTSMYLCASRSGGNQPQHFGDGTRLSIL.

This clone was seen a handful of times. This chain uses TRBV5-6 with TRBJ1-1; D remains ambiguous. Deletions cut 1 base from V and 11 bases from J, with 18 bases between. The length of the CDR3 is 14 residues. The germline gives CDR1 SGHDT, CDR2 YYEEEE. This CDR3 reads CASSLYGDREEAFF. The CDR3 DNA follows: TGTGCCAGCAGCTTGTACGGAGACCGGGAGGAGGCTTTCTTT.

The rearrangement joins TRBV15 to TRBJ1-2, with a possible D match to TRBD1 (5 bases). Trimming removed 0 bases at V and 6 bases at J, with 14 bases between. Germline CDR1 LNHNV, CDR2 YYDKDF (reference sequence). This CDR3 is built from 15 residues. DNA for the CDR3: TGTGCCACCAGCAGAGATTTATCAGGGATCGATGGCTACACCTTC. Its translation is CATSRDLSGIDGYTF.

This sequence joins TRBV10-3 and TRBJ1-1, with 9 bases matching TRBD1. CDR1 and CDR2 (germline): ENHRY, SYGVKD. With 4 bases clipped from V and 3 bases from J, the junction kept 3 bases outside the gene matches. The CDR3 runs to 14 residues. The CDR3 nucleotides read TGTGCCATCAGTGTACAGGGGGCCGACACTGAAGCTTTCTTT. Translating gives CAISVQGADTEAFF.

The V and J genes are TRBV12-3 or TRBV12-4 and TRBJ1-2, with D unresolved. The CDR3 loop spans 12 amino acids. Trimming shortened V by 3 bases and J by 7 bases, and 9 bases separated the two germline ends. The CDR3 sequence is CASSLVSGGYTF. As DNA, the CDR3 is TGTGCCAGCAGTTTGGTATCGGGTGGCTACACCTTC.

This rearrangement joins TRBV11-2 to TRBJ2-7, with TRBD2 identical over 9 bases. The germline CDR1 and CDR2 sequences are SGHAT and FQNNGV. The CDR3 is 14 amino acids. J was trimmed by 2 bases and V by 1 base; bases with no gene match: 0. Written as DNA, the CDR3 is TGTGCCAGCAGCTTAGGACTAGCGGCCTACGAGCAGTACTTC. Translating it yields CASSLGLAAYEQYF.

The genes are TRBV19 and TRBJ1-1; D is uncertain. This CDR3 contains 11 residues. The V gene's germline CDR1 is LNHDA and CDR2 SQIVND (reference sequence). V lost 10 bases and J lost 2, with 8 bases in between. Written as DNA, the CDR3 is TGTGCCACCGAGTTAAACACTGAAGCTTTCTTT. This translates into CATELNTEAFF.

V gene TRBV5-4 combines with J gene TRBJ1-1; D may be TRBD1 (6 bases). The ends were cut back, 2 bases at V and 7 bases at J, with 12 bases in the middle. Per germline, CDR1 SGHNT and CDR2 YYREEE (reference sequence). The CDR3 consists of 13 residues. CDR3 coding DNA: TGTGCCAGCAGCTTTATGACAGGCAATGAAGCTTTCTTT. This gives the protein CASSFMTGNEAFF.

This clone was seen only once. This chain joins TRBV12-3 or TRBV12-4 and TRBJ2-5; perhaps TRBD1 as D (5 bases). The V gene lost 4 bases and the J gene lost 6 bases, with 6 bases spanning the gap. CDR3 length equals 11 residues. CDR3 residues: CASSSGKTQYF. The CDR3 DNA follows: TGTGCCAGCAGTTCAGGGAAGACCCAGTACTTC.

This chain uses TRBV19 with TRBJ2-2; 8 bases are shared with TRBD1. Germline CDR1 is LNHDA and CDR2 is SQIVND (reference sequence). This CDR3 is 15 amino acids long. V lost 5 bases, J lost 6 bases, and 8 bases stayed unmatched. CDR3 loop: CASSAQGARAGELFF. The CDR3 bases are TGTGCCAGTAGTGCCCAGGGGGCTCGGGCCGGGGAGCTGTTTTTT.